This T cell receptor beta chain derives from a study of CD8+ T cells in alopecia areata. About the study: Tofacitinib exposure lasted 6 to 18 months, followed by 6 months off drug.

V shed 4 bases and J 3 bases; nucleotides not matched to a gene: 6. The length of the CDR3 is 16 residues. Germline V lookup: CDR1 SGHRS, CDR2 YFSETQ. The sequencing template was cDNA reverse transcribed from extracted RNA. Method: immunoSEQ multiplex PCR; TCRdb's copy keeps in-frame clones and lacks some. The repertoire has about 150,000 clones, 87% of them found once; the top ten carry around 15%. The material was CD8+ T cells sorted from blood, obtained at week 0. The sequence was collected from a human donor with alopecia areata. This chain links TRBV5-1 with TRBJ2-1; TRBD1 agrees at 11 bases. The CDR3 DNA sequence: TGCGCCAGCAGCGGCGAGGGGACAGGGGGCTACAATGAGCAGTTCTTC. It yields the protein CASSGEGTGGYNEQFF.